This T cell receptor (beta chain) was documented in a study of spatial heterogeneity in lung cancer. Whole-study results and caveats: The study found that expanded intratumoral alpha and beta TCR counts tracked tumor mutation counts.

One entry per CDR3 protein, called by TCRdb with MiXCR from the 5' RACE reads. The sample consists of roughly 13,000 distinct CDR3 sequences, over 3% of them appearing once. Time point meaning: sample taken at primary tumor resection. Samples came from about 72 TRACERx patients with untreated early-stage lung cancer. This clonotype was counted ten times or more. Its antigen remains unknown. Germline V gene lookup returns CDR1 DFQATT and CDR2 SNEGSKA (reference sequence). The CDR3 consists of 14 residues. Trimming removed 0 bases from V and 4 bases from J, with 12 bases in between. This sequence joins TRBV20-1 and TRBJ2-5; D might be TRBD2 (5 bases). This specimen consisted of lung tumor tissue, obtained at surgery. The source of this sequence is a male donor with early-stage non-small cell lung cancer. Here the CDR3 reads CSARDEGEGETQYF. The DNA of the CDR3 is TGCAGTGCTAGAGACGAAGGAGAGGGAGAGACCCAGTACTTC.